This T cell receptor beta chain was sequenced during a study of cytomegalovirus exposure and HLA in healthy donors. Study-level results: Usually a TCR sequence was rare, but some public TCRs were found in many donors.

This clone showed up many times. Antigen: not known. The CDR3 length is 16 residues. Germline V gene sequence: CDR1 LNHDA, CDR2 SQIVND (reference sequence). V was cut by 6 bases and J by 0 bases, with 15 bases left in between. Only in-frame clones appear in the TCRdb table, and some are missing; sequencing was by immunoSEQ multiplex PCR. The data contain about 360,000 clones, roughly 85% of them seen just once; the ten biggest clones take up under 0.95%. The chain combines TRBV19 with TRBJ1-3; D not resolved. This clonotype was sampled from a woman younger than 35 in good health and CMV-seronegative. Source material: PBMCs. The CDR3: CASSVPLRDSGNTIYF. In nucleotides, the CDR3 is TGTGCCAGTAGCGTTCCCCTCCGGGACTCTGGAAACACCATATATTTT. Together with reference TRBV19 and TRBJ1-3, the CDR3 gives the full variable domain: DGGITQSPKYLFRKEGQNVTLSCEQNLNHDAMYWYRQDPGQGLRLIYYSQIVNDFQKGDIAEGYSVSREKKESFPLTVTSAQKNPTAFYLCASSVPLRDSGNTIYFGEGSWLTVV.